This T cell receptor beta chain emerged from a study of post-analysis software for immune sequencing data. Study details: Disease trajectories encompassed relapsing-remitting, secondary progressive and progressive-relapsing multiple sclerosis. Points from the study as a whole: Compared with controls, patients showed significantly lower normalized Chao1 diversity. TRBV segments more frequent in patients than in controls numbered several and included TRBV5-6, TRBV5-1 and TRBV20-1. Strong co-clustering by F measure linked samples that shared a preparation batch.

Prepared libraries of TCR beta cDNA carried unique molecular identifiers. TCRdb passed the PCR reads through MiXCR, listing each CDR3 protein once. The sample contains about 160,000 distinct CDR3 sequences, 36% of which appear only once. The germline gives CDR1 MGHDK, CDR2 SYGVNS. There are 13 residues in the CDR3. V lost 6 bases and J 0 bases, leaving 6 bases between the germline ends. As concerns this clonotype: No antigen is known for it.

The receptor comes from a girl aged 5 to 17 with multiple sclerosis. The source material was blood, sampled after autologous hematopoietic stem cell transplantation. This chain connects TRBV25-1 to TRBJ2-1, with D tentatively TRBD1 (6 bases). CDR3 in DNA: TGTGCCAGCAGGGACAGCTCCTACAATGAGCAGTTCTTC. It yields the protein CASRDSSYNEQFF.